This T cell receptor beta chain was recorded in a study of blood T cell repertoires in COVID-19. This CDR3 contains 14 residues. The V end lost 4 bases, the J end lost 6 bases, and 16 bases lay between the germline ends. CDR1 and CDR2 (germline): LNHDA, SQIVND (reference sequence). Assay: immunoSEQ multiplex PCR; the TCRdb copy retains only in-frame clones and omits some. The repertoire holds 75,000 to 95,000 clones, with 87% as singletons. This receptor was taken from a human donor in a cohort sampled during active COVID-19. The sample consisted of peripheral blood. The V gene is TRBV19, the J gene TRBJ2-7, with D possibly matching TRBD2 (5 bases). The CDR3 spells CASSTPGPGIEQYF. Here the CDR3 DNA reads TGTGCCAGTAGTACCCCCGGGCCCGGGATCGAGCAGTACTTC.